The entry below describes one T cell receptor (beta chain). This specimen comes from a study of blood T cell repertoires in COVID-19. Background on the study: Specimens from acute and convalescent COVID-19 originated in the United States, Italy and Spain. Sample material is recorded as cDNA or gDNA derived from T cells, B-cell-depleted T cells, or PBMCs.

With 7 bases clipped from V and 1 base from J, the junction kept 9 bases outside the gene matches. The germline CDR1 and CDR2 sequences are MDHEN and SYDVKM. The CDR3 spans 16 residues. Authors' analysis steps: How many nucleated cells were present was estimated from reference gene primer amplification. Sequenced by immunoSEQ multiplex PCR; TCRdb stores in-frame clones only, minus some. The D gene and trimming were derived from the DNA, and the V and J assignments and clone size from that table. The sample carries around 150,000 clones, around 78% recorded once. The J gene is TRBJ1-1, the V gene TRBV28; 10 bases align to TRBD1. The material sequenced was peripheral blood. This TCR was recovered from a woman aged 80 or older with active or convalescent COVID-19. The CDR3 DNA is TGTGCCAGCACCCGACAGGGGGCTATGGGGAACACTGAAGCTTTCTTT. As protein: CASTRQGAMGNTEAFF.